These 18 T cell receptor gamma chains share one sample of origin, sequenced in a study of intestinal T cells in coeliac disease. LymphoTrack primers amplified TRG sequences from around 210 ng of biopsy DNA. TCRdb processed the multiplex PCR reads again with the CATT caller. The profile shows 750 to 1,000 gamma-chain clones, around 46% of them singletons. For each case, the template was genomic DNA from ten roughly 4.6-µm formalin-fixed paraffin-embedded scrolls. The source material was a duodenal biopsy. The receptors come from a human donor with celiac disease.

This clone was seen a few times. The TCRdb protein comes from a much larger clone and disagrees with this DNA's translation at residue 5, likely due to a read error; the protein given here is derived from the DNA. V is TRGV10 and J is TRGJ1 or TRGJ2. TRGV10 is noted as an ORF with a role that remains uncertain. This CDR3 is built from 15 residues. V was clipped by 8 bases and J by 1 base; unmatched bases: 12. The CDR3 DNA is TGTGCTGCGTGGGGTTATGCAAGAAATTATTATAAGAAACTCTTT. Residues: CAAWGYARNYYKKLF.

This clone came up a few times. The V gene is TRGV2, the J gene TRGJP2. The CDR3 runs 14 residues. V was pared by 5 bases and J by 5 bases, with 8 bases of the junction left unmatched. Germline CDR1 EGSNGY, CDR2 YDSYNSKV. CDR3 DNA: TGTGCCACCTGGGGATATTTAAGTGATTGGATCAAGACGTTT. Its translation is CATWGYLSDWIKTF.

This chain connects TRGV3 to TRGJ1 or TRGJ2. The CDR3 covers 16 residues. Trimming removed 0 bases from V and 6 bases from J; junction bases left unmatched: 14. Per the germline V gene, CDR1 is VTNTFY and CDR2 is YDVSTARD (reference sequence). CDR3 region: CATWDRRGNHTYKKLF. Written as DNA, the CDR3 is TGTGCCACCTGGGACAGGCGGGGGAATCATACTTATAAGAAACTCTTT.

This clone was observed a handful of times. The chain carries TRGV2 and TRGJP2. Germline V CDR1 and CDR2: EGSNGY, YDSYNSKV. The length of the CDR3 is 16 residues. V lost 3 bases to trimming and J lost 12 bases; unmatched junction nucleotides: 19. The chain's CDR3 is CATWDWGRRVIGIKTF. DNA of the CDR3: TGTGCCACCTGGGACTGGGGGAGAAGAGTGATTGGGATCAAGACGTTT.

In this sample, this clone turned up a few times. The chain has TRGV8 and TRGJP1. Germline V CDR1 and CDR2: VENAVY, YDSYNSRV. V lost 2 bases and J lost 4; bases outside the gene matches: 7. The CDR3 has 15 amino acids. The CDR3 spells CATWDMKYTGWFKIF. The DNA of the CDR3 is TGTGCCACCTGGGATATGAAATACACTGGTTGGTTCAAGATATTT.

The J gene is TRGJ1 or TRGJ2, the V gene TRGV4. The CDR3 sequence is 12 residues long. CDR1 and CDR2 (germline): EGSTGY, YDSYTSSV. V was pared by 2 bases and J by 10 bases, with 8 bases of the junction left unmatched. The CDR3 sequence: CATWDAPFKKLF. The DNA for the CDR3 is TGTGCCACCTGGGATGCTCCTTTCAAGAAACTCTTT.

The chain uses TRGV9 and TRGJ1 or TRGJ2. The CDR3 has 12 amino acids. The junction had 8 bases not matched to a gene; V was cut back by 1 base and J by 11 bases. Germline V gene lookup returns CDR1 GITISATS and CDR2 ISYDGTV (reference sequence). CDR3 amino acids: CALWEVLRQKLF. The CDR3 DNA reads TGTGCCTTGTGGGAGGTTCTTAGACAGAAACTCTTT.

The CDR3 nucleotides read TGTGCCACCTGGGGATGTGGTTATTATAAGAAACTCTTT. Translation gives CATWGCGYYKKLF. This chain uses TRGV8 with TRGJ1 or TRGJ2. Germline V gene data show CDR1 as VENAVY and CDR2 as YDSYNSRV. V lost 5 bases, J lost 3 bases, and 7 bases stayed unmatched. This CDR3 is built from 13 residues.

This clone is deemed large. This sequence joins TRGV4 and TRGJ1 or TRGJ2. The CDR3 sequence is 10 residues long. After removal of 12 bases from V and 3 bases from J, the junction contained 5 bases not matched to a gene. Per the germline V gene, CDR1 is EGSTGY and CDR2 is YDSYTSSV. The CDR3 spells CAGGYYKKLF. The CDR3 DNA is TGTGCCGGAGGTTATTATAAGAAACTCTTT.

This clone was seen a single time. The CDR3 region is CATRLSYKKLF. The CDR3, as DNA: TGTGCCACTCGCCTTAGTTATAAGAAACTCTTT. V is TRGV5 and J is TRGJ1 or TRGJ2. The germline gives CDR1 VINAFY, CDR2 YDVSNSKD. After removal of 10 bases from V and 6 bases from J, the junction contained 9 bases not matched to a gene. This CDR3 contains 11 residues.

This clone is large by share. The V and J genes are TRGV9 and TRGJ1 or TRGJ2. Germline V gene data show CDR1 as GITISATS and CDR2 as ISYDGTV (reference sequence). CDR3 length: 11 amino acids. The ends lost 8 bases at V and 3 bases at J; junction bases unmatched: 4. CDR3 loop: CALSFYYKKLF. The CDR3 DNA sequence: TGTGCCTTGTCTTTTTATTATAAGAAACTCTTT.

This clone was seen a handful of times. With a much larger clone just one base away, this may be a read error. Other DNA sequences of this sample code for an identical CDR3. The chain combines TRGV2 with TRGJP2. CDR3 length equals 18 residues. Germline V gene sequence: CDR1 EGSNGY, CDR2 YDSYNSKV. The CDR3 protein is CATWDGWRGDSSDWIKTF. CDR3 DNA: TGCGCCACCTGGGACGGTTGGCGCGGTGATAGTAGTGATTGGATCAAGACGTTT.

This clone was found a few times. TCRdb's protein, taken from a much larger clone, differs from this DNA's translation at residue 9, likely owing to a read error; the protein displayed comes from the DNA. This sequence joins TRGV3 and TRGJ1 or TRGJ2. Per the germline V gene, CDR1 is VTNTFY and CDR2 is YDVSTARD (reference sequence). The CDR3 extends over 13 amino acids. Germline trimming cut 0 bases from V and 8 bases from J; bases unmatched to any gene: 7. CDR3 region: CATWDRLDHKKLF. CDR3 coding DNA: TGTGCCACCTGGGACAGGCTGGATCATAAGAAACTCTTT.

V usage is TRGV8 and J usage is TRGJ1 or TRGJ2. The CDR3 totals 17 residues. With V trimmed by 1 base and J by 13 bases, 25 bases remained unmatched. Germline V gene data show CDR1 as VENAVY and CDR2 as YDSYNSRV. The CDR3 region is CATWDRNSPHPGIRKLF. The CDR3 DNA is TGTGCCACCTGGGATAGAAATTCCCCGCATCCAGGTATAAGAAAACTCTTT.

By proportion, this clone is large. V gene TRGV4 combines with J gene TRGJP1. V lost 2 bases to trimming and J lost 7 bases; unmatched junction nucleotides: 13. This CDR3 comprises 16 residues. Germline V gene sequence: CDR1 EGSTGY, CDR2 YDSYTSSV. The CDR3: CATWDAKEWGGWFKIF. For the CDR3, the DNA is TGTGCCACCTGGGATGCCAAAGAGTGGGGTGGTTGGTTCAAGATATTT.

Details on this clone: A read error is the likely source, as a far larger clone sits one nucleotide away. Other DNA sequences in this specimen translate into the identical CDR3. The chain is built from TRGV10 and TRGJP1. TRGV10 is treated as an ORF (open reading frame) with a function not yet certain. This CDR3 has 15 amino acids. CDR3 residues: CAAWTFRTTGWFKIF. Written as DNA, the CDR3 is TGTGCTGCGTGGACTTTTCGTACCACCGGTTGGTTCAAGATATTT.

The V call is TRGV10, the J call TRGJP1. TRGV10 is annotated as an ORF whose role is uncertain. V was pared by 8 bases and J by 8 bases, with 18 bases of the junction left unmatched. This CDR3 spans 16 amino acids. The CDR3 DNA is TGTGCTGCGTGGGATTGCCTAGACCCCTTCGGTTGGTTCAAGATATTT. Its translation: CAAWDCLDPFGWFKIF.

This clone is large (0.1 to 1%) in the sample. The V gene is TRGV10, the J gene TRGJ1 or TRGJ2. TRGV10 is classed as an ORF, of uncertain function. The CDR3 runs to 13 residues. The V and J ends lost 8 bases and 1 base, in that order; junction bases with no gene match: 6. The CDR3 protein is CAAWGYNYYKKLF. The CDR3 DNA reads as TGTGCTGCGTGGGGCTATAATTATTATAAGAAACTCTTT.